These 4 T cell receptor beta chains were sequenced from one sample in a study of cytomegalovirus exposure and HLA in healthy donors. PCR involved 60 Vbeta and 13 Jbeta primers. Data came from immunoSEQ multiplex PCR; TCRdb stores just in-frame clones and leaves some out. The sample lists around 80,000 clones; around 68% were seen once. The sequencing input was PBMCs. These receptors were taken from a man aged 35 to 55 in good health and CMV-seropositive.

V usage is TRBV4-1 and J usage is TRBJ1-1; 9 nucleotides match TRBD1. Germline V gene data show CDR1 as MGHRA and CDR2 as YSYEKL. The CDR3 contains 16 residues. With V trimmed by 0 bases and J by 4 bases, 6 bases remained unmatched. In DNA form, the CDR3 reads TGCGCCAGCAGCCAAGAGGGACAGGGTGGGGGCACTGAAGCTTTCTTT. Its protein is CASSQEGQGGGTEAFF.

The CDR3 nucleotides are TGTGCCAGCAGTGTGGGACTAGCGGGGGGGGACCAAGAGACCCAGTACTTC. Residues: CASSVGLAGGDQETQYF. This chain joins TRBV6-1 and TRBJ2-5, with 16 nucleotides matching TRBD2. Looked up from germline, CDR1 is MNHNS and CDR2 is SASEGT. V shed 4 bases, J shed 0 bases, and the junction held 2 bases outside the gene matches. The CDR3 is made up of 17 amino acids.

This clone showed up just a few times. V and J are TRBV19 and TRBJ1-4; the match to TRBD1 covers 7 bases. The CDR3 has 14 amino acids. Looked up from germline, CDR1 is LNHDA and CDR2 is SQIVND (reference sequence). Trimming removed 4 bases from V and 4 bases from J; junction bases left unmatched: 3. The CDR3 nucleotides read TGTGCCAGTAGTACGGGACAGATTAATGAAAAACTGTTTTTT. Translating gives CASSTGQINEKLFF. Complete variable domain (other parts from reference TRBV19 and TRBJ1-4): DGGITQSPKYLFRKEGQNVTLSCEQNLNHDAMYWYRQDPGQGLRLIYYSQIVNDFQKGDIAEGYSVSREKKESFPLTVTSAQKNPTAFYLCASSTGQINEKLFFGSGTQLSVL.

This clone has more than one count but fewer than ten. J is TRBJ2-7 and V is TRBV30; D not certain. CDR1 is GTSNPN and CDR2 is SVGIG in the germline V gene (reference sequence). V was shortened by 7 bases and J by 2 bases, with 12 bases between the two germline ends. CDR3 length: 12 residues. The CDR3 is CASPCAPYEQYF. The CDR3 DNA reads as TGTGCCTCACCGTGCGCCCCCTACGAGCAGTACTTC.